These T cell receptor beta chains were read from a single sample in a study of persistence of HIV-infected CD4 T cells. No antigen is known for these receptors. The method was immunoSEQ multiplex PCR; TCRdb's version includes in-frame clones alone and lacks a portion of them. This repertoire shows around 40,000 clones, 80% to 90% found once; its top ten account for approximately 1%. The source was CD4+ T cells sorted from PBMCs after 18-hour stimulation, collected from a patient who received antiretroviral therapy. Source of these receptors: an adult man with HIV who was CMV-seropositive. Each CDR3 is given with its conserved first and last residue. The D gene is left open where the match is weak. Some rows mark clone size as missing; the rest say once, few, many or name a class of expanded clone.

CDR3	DNA	J	size	V	length	D
CASSLQGKQYF	TGTGCCAGCAGTTTACAGGGGAAGCAGTACTTC	TRBJ2-7	NA	TRBV6-6	11	TRBD1
CASSRLMGPSSNQPQHF	TGTGCCAGCAGTCGACTCATGGGACCGAGTAGCAATCAGCCCCAGCATTTT	TRBJ1-5	NA	TRBV6-6	17	NA
CASSLYAGDYQPQHF	TGTGCCAGCAGCTTATATGCGGGGGATTATCAGCCCCAGCATTTT	TRBJ1-5	few	TRBV7-2	15	NA
CATSDSGGPTDTQYF	TGTGCCACCAGTGATTCGGGGGGGCCGACAGATACGCAGTATTTT	TRBJ2-3	once	TRBV24-1	15	TRBD2
CASSSPQGIAYEQYF	TGTGCCAGCAGTTCCCCACAGGGTATCGCCTACGAGCAGTACTTC	TRBJ2-7	NA	TRBV28	15	NA
CAWSEGGLSGNTIYF	TGTGCCTGGAGTGAAGGGGGACTCTCTGGAAACACCATATATTTT	TRBJ1-3	NA	TRBV30	15	NA
CASPRGCNQPQHF	TGTGCCAGCCCCAGGGGTTGCAATCAGCCCCAGCATTTT	TRBJ1-5	few	TRBV12-3/TRBV12-4	13	NA
CASSEEQGNTDTQYF	TGTGCCAGCAGTGAGGAACAGGGGAACACAGATACGCAGTATTTT	TRBJ2-3	NA	TRBV2	15	TRBD1
CASSPEGGRFGEKLFF	TGCGCCAGCAGCCCCGAGGGGGGCAGGTTTGGTGAAAAACTGTTTTTT	TRBJ1-4	NA	TRBV5-1	16	NA
CATSDPLAPSNEQFF	TGTGCCACCAGTGATCCCCTGGCCCCTTCCAATGAGCAGTTCTTC	TRBJ2-1	NA	TRBV24-1	15	NA
CAISQTWGYTF	TGTGCCATCAGTCAGACCTGGGGCTACACCTTC	TRBJ1-2	NA	TRBV10-3	11	NA
CATSEPSGGADNEQFF	TGTGCCACCAGTGAGCCCAGCGGGGGGGCCGACAATGAGCAGTTCTTC	TRBJ2-1	NA	TRBV24-1	16	TRBD2
CATSEDGRAVGELFF	TGTGCCACCAGTGAAGACGGACGGGCCGTCGGGGAGCTGTTTTTT	TRBJ2-2	NA	TRBV24-1	15	NA
CASSPAEGRTHEQYF	TGTGCCAGCAGCCCGGCGGAGGGTCGGACCCACGAGCAGTACTTC	TRBJ2-7	NA	TRBV5-6	15	NA
CASSVYAGTGGTDTQYF	TGTGCCAGTAGTGTCTACGCCGGGACAGGGGGCACAGATACGCAGTATTTT	TRBJ2-3	NA	TRBV19	17	TRBD1
CSASESTNQPQHF	TGCAGTGCTAGTGAGAGTACAAATCAGCCCCAGCATTTT	TRBJ1-5	few	TRBV20-1	13	NA
CSASRQSSYEQYF	TGCAGTGCTAGTAGGCAGAGCTCCTACGAGCAGTACTTC	TRBJ2-7	NA	TRBV20-1	13	NA
CASSWGGDQPQHF	TGTGCCAGCAGCTGGGGAGGGGATCAGCCCCAGCATTTT	TRBJ1-5	NA	TRBV3-1/TRBV3-2	13	NA
CATSDFSNEQFF	TGTGCCACCAGTGATTTCAGTAATGAGCAGTTCTTC	TRBJ2-1	NA	TRBV24-1	12	NA
CASSPGTPTGELFF	TGTGCCAGCAGTCCCGGGACTCCCACCGGGGAGCTGTTTTTT	TRBJ2-2	once	TRBV28	14	NA
CASSGLAGGPSTDTQYF	TGTGCCAGCAGCGGACTAGCGGGGGGACCTAGCACAGATACGCAGTATTTT	TRBJ2-3	NA	TRBV27	17	TRBD2
CASSPQGGWTGELFF	TGTGCCAGTAGTCCCCAGGGGGGTTGGACCGGGGAGCTGTTTTTT	TRBJ2-2	NA	TRBV19	15	NA
CASSETGLAGGRNEQFF	TGTGCCAGCAGTGAAACGGGACTAGCGGGGGGGCGGAATGAGCAGTTCTTC	TRBJ2-1	NA	TRBV6-1	17	TRBD2
CASNLDRASGEQYF	TGCGCCAGCAACCTCGACAGGGCTTCGGGCGAGCAGTACTTC	TRBJ2-7	NA	TRBV5-1	14	TRBD1
CASSAGQGDYNEQFF	TGTGCCAGCAGCGCGGGACAGGGTGACTACAATGAGCAGTTCTTC	TRBJ2-1	once	TRBV7-6	15	TRBD1
CASSSSEKLFF	TGTGCCAGCAGTTCAAGTGAAAAACTGTTTTTT	TRBJ1-4	NA	TRBV12-3/TRBV12-4	11	NA
CASRRGATNEKLFF	TGTGCCAGCCGCCGGGGTGCAACTAATGAAAAACTGTTTTTT	TRBJ1-4	NA	TRBV28	14	NA
CASSSRPNGYGNQPQHF	TGTGCCAGTAGTTCCCGCCCGAATGGATATGGCAATCAGCCCCAGCATTTT	TRBJ1-5	few	TRBV19	17	NA
CASRGQSNQPQHF	TGTGCCAGCAGGGGCCAGAGCAATCAGCCCCAGCATTTT	TRBJ1-5	NA	TRBV6-5	13	NA
CASSLWGSTEAFF	TGCGCCAGCAGCTTGTGGGGGAGCACTGAAGCTTTCTTT	TRBJ1-1	once	TRBV5-1	13	NA
CASGYRGAKNIQYF	TGTGCCAGCGGGTACAGGGGAGCCAAAAACATTCAGTACTTC	TRBJ2-4	NA	TRBV6-5	14	TRBD1
CASSPPDRGGEKLFF	TGTGCCAGCAGCCCTCCCGACAGGGGGGGCGAAAAACTGTTTTTT	TRBJ1-4	NA	TRBV28	15	TRBD1
CASSIRLNTEAFF	TGTGCCAGTAGTATACGGCTGAACACTGAAGCTTTCTTT	TRBJ1-1	NA	TRBV19	13	NA
CASRRETGELFF	TGTGCCAGCAGAAGGGAGACCGGGGAGCTGTTTTTT	TRBJ2-2	once	TRBV12-3/TRBV12-4	12	NA
CASRGTSNNEQFF	TGTGCCAGCAGGGGGACTTCTAACAATGAGCAGTTCTTC	TRBJ2-1	NA	TRBV28	13	NA
CASSSPPTGVEEQYF	TGTGCCAGCAGCTCACCCCCCACAGGTGTAGAAGAGCAGTACTTC	TRBJ2-7	NA	TRBV7-6	15	NA
CASSPNRDQDTGELFF	TGTGCCAGCTCACCAAATAGGGATCAAGACACCGGGGAGCTGTTTTTT	TRBJ2-2	NA	TRBV18	16	NA
CASSNLLRGQGDNEQFF	TGTGCCAGTAGTAATCTGCTTAGGGGACAGGGGGACAATGAGCAGTTCTTC	TRBJ2-1	NA	TRBV19	17	TRBD1
CASSSHLGQGADTQYF	TGTGCCAGCAGCTCCCACTTAGGACAGGGGGCAGATACGCAGTATTTT	TRBJ2-3	NA	TRBV5-8	16	TRBD1
CASSEQAEQPQHF	TGTGCCAGCAGTGAACAGGCGGAACAGCCCCAGCATTTT	TRBJ1-5	NA	TRBV6-4	13	NA
CASSLGGSTDTQYF	TGTGCCAGCAGCCTCGGGGGCTCCACAGATACGCAGTATTTT	TRBJ2-3	once	TRBV2	14	NA
CASNKRLGPGELFF	TGTGCCAGCAATAAGAGGTTGGGTCCCGGGGAGCTGTTTTTT	TRBJ2-2	NA	TRBV2	14	NA
CASSPPGLHRATEAFF	TGTGCCAGCAGCCCCCCTGGCCTACATCGGGCGACTGAAGCTTTCTTT	TRBJ1-1	NA	TRBV5-4	16	NA
CASSLSGGGDTEAFF	TGTGCCAGCAGTTTATCCGGTGGGGGGGACACTGAAGCTTTCTTT	TRBJ1-1	NA	TRBV28	15	NA
CASVLNSNQPQHF	TGTGCCAGCGTGTTAAATAGCAATCAGCCCCAGCATTTT	TRBJ1-5	NA	TRBV6-5	13	NA
CASSRSLRTEAFF	TGTGCCAGCAGTCGGTCCCTAAGGACTGAAGCTTTCTTT	TRBJ1-1	NA	TRBV12-3/TRBV12-4	13	NA
CASKSGRLTYEQYF	TGTGCCAGCAAATCGGGACGGTTAACCTACGAGCAGTACTTC	TRBJ2-7	NA	TRBV6-1	14	NA
CASSLPTGALEKLFF	TGTGCCAGCAGTTTACCCACAGGGGCTCTTGAAAAACTGTTTTTT	TRBJ1-4	NA	TRBV28	15	TRBD1
CASSFNNEQFF	TGTGCCAGCAGCTTCAACAATGAGCAGTTCTTC	TRBJ2-1	NA	TRBV5-4	11	NA